This TCR beta chain was captured by sequencing in a study of cytomegalovirus exposure and HLA in healthy donors. General study results and limits: An Asian-associated ancestry cluster reportedly showed fewer N-insertions than the roughly 670-donor mean in a later analysis. When analyzed later, a missense DCLRE1C variant was found to be linked to TCR beta V- and J-gene trimming.

Worth noting for this clone: Its antigen is currently unknown.

With 60 Vbeta and 13 Jbeta primers, the PCR was carried out. The method was immunoSEQ multiplex PCR; TCRdb's version includes in-frame clones alone and lacks a portion of them. Of some 150,000 clones listed, nearly 80% are singletons. The CDR3 runs 17 residues. Deletions cut 2 bases from V and 11 bases from J, with 25 bases between. Germline assignment: CDR1 SEHNR and CDR2 FQNEAQ (reference sequence). The sequence was obtained from a male donor in good health and CMV-seronegative. What was sequenced was PBMCs. The chain recombines TRBV7-9 with TRBJ2-1; tentative D call: TRBD2 (7 bases). This CDR3 reads CASSLRGEPAGRDKQFF. In nucleotides, the CDR3 is TGTGCCAGCAGCTTAAGGGGGGAACCGGCGGGGAGGGATAAGCAGTTCTTC.